This T cell receptor beta chain was observed in a study of T-cell reconstitution after alpha-beta-depleted transplantation in children. Notes on the study in general: TCRbeta diversity was high at day 60 in some patients (a result of surviving recipient T cells and thymic progenitors). Where alpha-beta T cells came from about two months after transplant was reportedly several hundred expanded graft clones.

Using unique molecular identifiers, the investigators prepared the TCRbeta library. A single record per CDR3 protein comes from TCRdb applying MiXCR to the PCR reads. The sample holds a few hundred thousand distinct CDR3 sequences, more than 20% seen once. With regard to this clonotype: Antigen unknown.

The source was PBMCs, mostly from graft donor cells, collected 360 days after TCRalphabeta/CD19-depleted stem cell transplant. The receptor was isolated from a female patient aged 2-10 years who had a stem cell transplant for congenital amegakaryocytic thrombocytopenia, so the T cells may come from the graft donor.

In DNA, the CDR3 is TGCAGTGTTAGTTTAGCCCCGCAATGGGAGCAGTTCTTC. This gives the protein CSVSLAPQWEQFF. The V and J genes are TRBV20-1 and TRBJ2-1; D gene unclear. Per the germline V gene, CDR1 is DFQATT and CDR2 is SNEGSKA (reference sequence). The length of the CDR3 is 13 residues. The V end was cut by 7 bases, the J end by 10 bases, with 20 bases between.